The rows below give T cell receptor beta chains drawn from one sample of a study of post-analysis software for immune sequencing data. One entry per CDR3 protein results from TCRdb running MiXCR on the PCR reads. Of about 820,000 distinct CDR3 sequences in the sample, around 53% were seen once. Material: blood. The origin of the receptors is a girl between 5 and 17 years old with multiple sclerosis. The CDR3 runs from the conserved cysteine through the conserved F or W. The D gene is left open where the match is weak.

>12|.|TRBV29-1
CSVVGTAYEQYF
>18|.|TRBV7-8
CASSFPLSPSSGANVLTF
>14|.|TRBV29-1
CSVDQGSGANVLTF
>16|TRBD2|TRBV7-9
CASSLATATSGGEQFF
>16|TRBD2|TRBV6-5
CASSYSGGTSHNEQFF
>15|.|TRBV7-9
CASSLVTGYNYGYTF
>16|TRBD1|TRBV6-6
CASSYPTGEGNQPQHF
>15|.|TRBV12-3/TRBV12-4
CASGPGDSFAGEQYF
>14|.|TRBV6-1
CASIGSFGADTQYF
>14|.|TRBV20-1
CSARLARSYNEQFF
>15|.|TRBV6-1
CASSETYRAYDGYTF